The 20 T cell receptor beta chains reported below all come from one sample, sequenced in a study of T cells in Graves' hyperthyroidism and ophthalmopathy. TCR beta CDR3 regions were amplified from RNA. During a first-round RT-PCR of the TCR CDR3, the HTBI primer set was used. TCRdb re-called the multiplex PCR reads through MiXCR, storing one row per CDR3 protein. This sample has 300,000 to 400,000 distinct CDR3 sequences, with less than 15% found just once. Input material: blood. These receptors originate from a woman between 18 and 29 years old with Graves' hyperthyroidism.

This clonotype was counted a few times. The J gene is TRBJ2-7, the V gene TRBV20-1; TRBD1 aligns across 7 bases. Per the germline V gene, CDR1 is DFQATT and CDR2 is SNEGSKA (reference sequence). This CDR3 has 12 amino acids. The CDR3 nucleotides read TGCAGGGGGCAGGGGGTCTCCTACGAGCAGTACTTC. Protein sequence: CRGQGVSYEQYF.

This clonotype was recorded many times. This rearrangement joins TRBV20-1 to TRBJ2-5; D may be TRBD1 or TRBD2 (5 bases each). V was cut by 0 bases and J by 7 bases, with 18 bases left in between. Germline values: CDR1 DFQATT, CDR2 SNEGSKA (reference sequence). There are 15 residues in the CDR3. CDR3 region: CSARDWGSLWGTQYF. CDR3 coding DNA: TGCAGTGCTAGAGATTGGGGGTCCCTCTGGGGGACCCAGTACTTC.

This clonotype was observed at least ten times. V usage is TRBV10-3 and J usage is TRBJ1-1, with 8 nucleotides matching TRBD1. V gave up 8 bases and J gave up 2 bases; unmatched junction bases: 1. Germline V gene data show CDR1 as ENHRY and CDR2 as SYGVKD. The CDR3 has 12 residues. CDR3 amino acids: CAIGQGNTEAFF. CDR3 nucleotide sequence: TGTGCCATCGGACAGGGAAACACTGAAGCTTTCTTT.

Only a few counts were recorded for this clonotype. This sequence joins TRBV19 and TRBJ2-5; 7 bases line up with TRBD2. CDR3 length equals 15 residues. From germline, CDR1 is LNHDA and CDR2 SQIVND (reference sequence). V shed 5 bases, J shed 5 bases, and the junction held 11 bases outside the gene matches. The CDR3 DNA reads TGTGCCAGTAGTGGGGAAGCGGGAACGGTGGAGACCCAGTACTTC. Its protein product is CASSGEAGTVETQYF.

The chain combines TRBV19 with TRBJ1-2; the D is unclear. The germline V gene encodes CDR1 LNHDA and CDR2 SQIVND (reference sequence). The V end lost 10 bases, the J end lost 6 bases, and 15 bases lay between the germline ends. The CDR3 extends over 12 amino acids. The CDR3 DNA is TGTGCCATCTCAGGTCGCGACCATGGCTACACCTTC. Its protein is CAISGRDHGYTF.

The table lists this clonotype with many counts. This sequence joins TRBV20-1 and TRBJ1-1; D might be TRBD1 (5 bases). The CDR3 consists of 19 residues. The germline V and J ends were trimmed by 0 bases and 0 bases, with 23 bases remaining between them. The germline gives CDR1 DFQATT, CDR2 SNEGSKA (reference sequence). CDR3 sequence (DNA): TGCAGTGCTAGAGACACCCCGGCCCTCAGGGCCAGAATGAACACTGAAGCTTTCTTT. Encoded protein: CSARDTPALRARMNTEAFF.

This chain joins TRBV5-1 and TRBJ1-2; no clear D gene. The CDR3 contains 15 residues. V lost 0 bases to trimming and J lost 3 bases, with 12 bases between them. The germline CDR1 and CDR2 sequences are SGHRS and YFSETQ. The CDR3 sequence is CASSLANSIDYGYTF. Written as DNA, the CDR3 is TGCGCCAGCAGCTTGGCCAACAGTATCGACTATGGCTACACCTTC.

With respect to this clonotype: It may be a read error: a sequence one base away is much more abundant. The rearrangement joins TRBV12-3 or TRBV12-4 to TRBJ2-7; 8 nucleotides line up with TRBD1. CDR3 length: 14 residues. V shed 4 bases and J 2 bases; nucleotides not matched to a gene: 4. DNA for the CDR3: TGTGCCAGCAGTTCGGACAGGGTTACCTACGAGCAGTACTTC. It specifies CASSSDRVTYEQYF.

At least ten counts were recorded for this clonotype. This sequence joins TRBV7-9 and TRBJ1-6, with 10 bases matching TRBD1. The CDR3 has 15 amino acids. Germline V gene data show CDR1 as SEHNR and CDR2 as FQNEAQ (reference sequence). With 8 bases clipped from V and 7 bases from J, the junction kept 8 bases outside the gene matches. CDR3 loop: CASGFQGQGNSPLHF. Written as DNA, the CDR3 is TGTGCCAGCGGATTCCAGGGACAGGGGAATTCACCCCTCCACTTT.

This clonotype was observed many times. This sequence joins TRBV7-3 and TRBJ2-3; D call uncertain. The CDR3 sequence is 14 residues long. The V gene lost 3 bases and the J gene lost 3 bases, with 10 bases spanning the gap. Germline V gives CDR1 SGHTA, CDR2 FQGTGA. CDR3 DNA sequence: TGTGCCAGCAGCTTCTGGTTGGGAACAGATACGCAGTATTTT. Its protein product is CASSFWLGTDTQYF.

This clonotype showed up many times. V gene TRBV13 combines with J gene TRBJ1-2, with a possible D match to TRBD1 (6 bases). The germline V and J ends were trimmed by 5 bases and 2 bases, with 12 bases remaining between them. The CDR3 consists of 14 residues. Germline V lookup: CDR1 PRHDT, CDR2 FYEKMQ (reference sequence). In nucleotides, the CDR3 is TGTGCCAGCAGCGGCTCTCAGGGGAACTATGGCTACACCTTC. This encodes CASSGSQGNYGYTF.

V and J are TRBV6-2 or TRBV6-3 and TRBJ2-3, with unresolved D. CDR3 length equals 15 residues. The V gene lost 2 bases and the J gene lost 0 bases, with 9 bases spanning the gap. Germline assignment: CDR1 MNHEY and CDR2 SVGEGT. Here the CDR3 reads CASSYGYSSTDTQYF. In nucleotides, the CDR3 is TGTGCCAGCAGTTACGGTTATTCTAGCACAGATACGCAGTATTTT.

The sample holds a few counts of this clonotype. The chain links TRBV7-9 to TRBJ1-6, with 10 bases lining up with TRBD1. The CDR3 consists of 14 residues. The ends lost 6 bases at V and 10 bases at J; junction bases unmatched: 6. CDR1 is SEHNR, CDR2 FQNEAQ, per germline (reference sequence). The CDR3 region has the DNA TGTGCCAGCAGTCCCGACAGGGGGCAGTCACCCCTCCACTTT. Translating it yields CASSPDRGQSPLHF.

This clonotype has ten or more counts. The chain is built from TRBV7-2 and TRBJ1-2, with TRBD1 identical over 9 bases. The CDR3 runs to 13 residues. The germline V gene encodes CDR1 SGHTA and CDR2 FQGNSA. J lost 4 bases, V lost 6 bases, and 3 bases had no gene match. CDR3 sequence: CASSIQGAYGYTF. The CDR3 DNA reads as TGTGCCAGCAGTATACAGGGGGCCTATGGCTACACCTTC.

Notes on this clonotype: It may be a read error: a sequence one base away is much more abundant. The chain has TRBV20-1 and TRBJ1-5; weak D call: TRBD1 (5 bases). CDR3 length equals 18 residues. From germline, CDR1 is DFQATT and CDR2 SNEGSKA (reference sequence). The CDR3 protein is CSASIIPGGSDSDQPQHF. Here the CDR3 DNA reads TGCAGTGCTAGTATAATTCCCGGGGGGTCGGATAGCGATCAGCCCCAGCATTTT.

This clonotype occurred many times. The chain carries TRBV20-1 and TRBJ1-2; D is uncertain. Germline lookup yields CDR1 DFQATT and CDR2 SNEGSKA (reference sequence). V was shortened by 5 bases and J by 4 bases, with 23 bases between the two germline ends. The CDR3 length is 16 residues. The CDR3 DNA sequence: TGCAGTGCTCCCGTCGGAGAGTCGCAAGGTGGCTATGGCTACACCTTC. It codes for CSAPVGESQGGYGYTF.

This clonotype was seen repeatedly, ten times or more. The gene calls are TRBV2 and TRBJ2-7; D is unresolved. Trimming took 9 bases from V and 2 from J, leaving 11 bases between them. The CDR3 consists of 12 residues. CDR1 is SNHLY and CDR2 is FYNNEI in the germline V gene. CDR3 nucleotides: TGTGCCAGTCGCTACGTGCCCTACGAGCAGTACTTC. It codes for CASRYVPYEQYF.

The V gene is TRBV6-2 or TRBV6-3, the J gene TRBJ2-1; D might be TRBD2 (5 bases). The DNA end is more similar to TRBJ2-7, so the J call may be wrong. The germline V gene encodes CDR1 MNHEY and CDR2 SVGEGT. This CDR3 has 15 amino acids. CDR3 amino acids: CASREAVSSYNEQYF. As DNA, the CDR3 is TGTGCCAGCAGGGAGGCGGTAAGCTCCTACAATGAGCAGTACTTC.

This clonotype was detected ten times or more. V usage is TRBV7-3 and J usage is TRBJ2-3; TRBD1 might be the D (5 bases). The V gene's germline CDR1 is SGHTA and CDR2 FQGTGA. CDR3 size: 15 residues. Trimming removed 4 bases at V and 6 bases at J, with 17 bases between. CDR3: CASSSDSGSWDTQYF. The CDR3 nucleotides are TGTGCCAGCAGCTCAGACAGTGGCTCTTGGGATACGCAGTATTTT.

This clonotype showed up many times. The J gene is TRBJ1-4, the V gene TRBV28, with 9 bases matching TRBD1. The CDR3 is made up of 16 amino acids. In germline, CDR1 is MDHEN, CDR2 SYDVKM. The V and J ends lost 6 bases and 0 bases, in that order; junction bases with no gene match: 5. The CDR3 nucleotides read TGTGCCAGCAGGTCGGGACAGGGAGCAACTAATGAAAAACTGTTTTTT. Residues: CASRSGQGATNEKLFF. The full variable domain, in which reference TRBV28 and TRBJ1-4 provide the parts outside the CDR3, is DVKVTQSSRYLVKRTGEKVFLECVQDMDHENMFWYRQDPGLGLRLIYFSYDVKMKEKGDIPEGYSVSREKKERFSLILESASTNQTSMYLCASRSGQGATNEKLFFGSGTQLSVL.